A selection of T cell receptor beta chains follows, all from one sample in a study of T cell repertoires in cytomegalovirus infection. TCRdb itself ran the reads through MiXCR, one entry per CDR3 protein. The sample lists about 920,000 distinct CDR3 sequences; roughly a third were seen once. These receptors have no identified antigens. Sequenced material: cultured CD8+ T cells from PBMCs, taken from culture after CMV antigen stimulation. All receptors derive from a human donor in good health (CMV status not recorded). Some clones in this sample may be carry-over from other donors' samples. Both conserved end residues are part of each CDR3. A D gene is named only where the DNA matches it firmly. Clone size is stated in some rows and not others, as once, few, many or a class when expanded.

D,J,size,V,DNA,CDR3
TRBD2,TRBJ2-3,NA,TRBV6-5,TGTGCCAGCAGTTATTATCCCCCGGCGTCTAGCGGGAAAGCGGCTAGCACAGATACGCAGTATTTT,CASSYYPPASSGKAASTDTQYF
TRBD1,TRBJ1-1,NA,TRBV4-1,TGCGCCAGCAGCCACGCGAGGATGGACAGGCGGAACACTGAAGCTTTCTTT,CASSHARMDRRNTEAFF
NA,TRBJ1-4,many,TRBV7-9,TGTGCCAGCAGCTTAGCCGGGGATGAAAAACTGTTTTTT,CASSLAGDEKLFF
NA,TRBJ2-7,NA,TRBV6-5,TGTGCCAGCAGTTTAGTATCGTCACACCACTCCTACGAGCAGTACTTC,CASSLVSSHHSYEQYF
NA,TRBJ2-2,NA,TRBV9,TGTGCCAGCAGCGTAGTCGGCTCCTCGAACACCGGGGAGCTGTTTTTT,CASSVVGSSNTGELFF
TRBD1,TRBJ1-1,NA,TRBV27,TGTGCCAGCCGTATACAGGGGTCTTGGACTGAAGCTTTCTTT,CASRIQGSWTEAFF
NA,TRBJ1-1,NA,TRBV7-9,TGTGCCAGCAGCCAGACCCAGGGGCGGCGTGGCACTGAAGCTTTCTTT,CASSQTQGRRGTEAFF
TRBD1,TRBJ1-5,few,TRBV4-1,TGCGCCAGCAGCCAGCCGGGACAGAGCAATCAGCCCCAGCATTTT,CASSQPGQSNQPQHF
NA,TRBJ1-4,NA,TRBV19,TGTGCCAGTAGTATCTTCGGGGGACAAGGTAATGAAAAACTGTTTTTT,CASSIFGGQGNEKLFF
NA,TRBJ1-3,NA,TRBV7-4,TGTGCCAGCAGTTCAAATGACCGGGACACCTTATCCCCTGGAAACACCATATATTTT,CASSSNDRDTLSPGNTIYF
NA,TRBJ2-1,NA,TRBV29-1,TGCAGCGTCGTTGGGGTTGGACACAATGAGCAGTTCTTC,CSVVGVGHNEQFF
NA,TRBJ2-5,many,TRBV7-6,TGTGCCAGCAGCTCTGAGGTCCAAGAGACCCAGTACTTC,CASSSEVQETQYF
NA,TRBJ2-1,NA,TRBV24-1,TGTGCCACCAGTGACCACCCCCCAACTAATGAGCAGTTCTTC,CATSDHPPTNEQFF
NA,TRBJ2-1,many,TRBV7-6,TGTGCCATCGGGCCAGGGAGTATCATATTGTCCTACAATGAGCAGTTCTTC,CAIGPGSIILSYNEQFF
TRBD1,TRBJ1-4,NA,TRBV12-3/TRBV12-4,TGTGCCAGCAGTCCTCAGGGGGCGGCTAATGAAAAACTGTTTTTT,CASSPQGAANEKLFF
TRBD1,TRBJ1-1,NA,TRBV7-9,TGTGCCAGCAGCTCAAATAACAGGGGGCGGTACACTGAAGCTTTCTTT,CASSSNNRGRYTEAFF
TRBD1,TRBJ2-2,many,TRBV7-2,TGTGCCAGCAGCTATCTTAGGGACAGACCCACCGGGGAGCTGTTTTTT,CASSYLRDRPTGELFF
TRBD1,TRBJ1-1,NA,TRBV20-1,TGCAGTGCTAGAGAGGCAGGGGGATGGACTGAAGCTTTCTTT,CSAREAGGWTEAFF
TRBD2,TRBJ2-2,NA,TRBV27,TGTGCCAGCAGTTTATCGAGCTGGCGGGGGGATAACACCGGGGAGCTGTTTTTT,CASSLSSWRGDNTGELFF
NA,TRBJ1-1,NA,TRBV10-3,TGTGCCATCCAGGAACGGCTGAACACTGAAGCTTTCTTT,CAIQERLNTEAFF
TRBD2,TRBJ2-1,many,TRBV7-6,TGTGCCAGCAGCCCAGCTCTAGTCCGGGGGGGTTATGAGCAGTTCTTC,CASSPALVRGGYEQFF
NA,TRBJ1-2,many,TRBV7-6,TGTGCCAGCAGTCCGGGCGCAGCAACCCATGGCTACACCTTC,CASSPGAATHGYTF
TRBD1,TRBJ2-7,NA,TRBV5-4,TGTGCCAGCAGCCAAACGCCCCTTACTACAGGGGGCGCAACCTACGAGCAGTACTTC,CASSQTPLTTGGATYEQYF
TRBD1,TRBJ1-6,NA,TRBV6-6,TGTGCCAGGACAGGGGATGCCTCCTATAATTCACCCCTCCACTTT,CARTGDASYNSPLHF
TRBD1,TRBJ1-2,NA,TRBV4-3,TGCGCCAGCAGCCAAGATCTTGGGACAGCCTATGGCTACACCTTC,CASSQDLGTAYGYTF
NA,TRBJ2-2,many,TRBV7-3,TGTGCCAGCAGTCCCCTAAACAGTAACACCGGGGAGCTGTTTTTT,CASSPLNSNTGELFF
TRBD2,TRBJ2-3,NA,TRBV6-2/TRBV6-3,TGTGCCAGCAGTAACATAGCGGGGGCCCCCACAGATACGCAGTATTTT,CASSNIAGAPTDTQYF
TRBD2,TRBJ2-5,few,TRBV6-6,TGTGCCAGCAGTTACTCGGCTAGCGGGGGCTACCAAGAGACCCAGTACTTC,CASSYSASGGYQETQYF
TRBD2,TRBJ2-1,NA,TRBV29-1,TGCAGCGTTACTAGCGGGGAGAACTACAATGAGCAGTTCTTC,CSVTSGENYNEQFF
NA,TRBJ1-6,NA,TRBV4-1,TGCGCCAGCAGCCAAGAACCCTACCGGTATAATTCACCCCTCCACTTT,CASSQEPYRYNSPLHF